A selection of T cell receptor beta chains follows, all from one sample in a study of control samples from healthy donors and cancer patients. TCRdb keeps only in-frame clones here, not all; method: immunoSEQ multiplex PCR. The table records about 180,000 clones, roughly 89% of them present only once. The sequenced sample consisted of blood. The receptors stem from a woman aged 45 to 65 in good health. Both conserved end residues are part of each CDR3. The order of the fields is V gene, D gene, J gene, clone size, CDR3 DNA, CDR3 protein. The D gene is left open where the match is weak. The size entry is marked missing in some rows and otherwise reads once, few, many or a size class.

v_gene: TRBV5-4
d_gene: NA
j_gene: TRBJ1-6
abundance: NA
CDR3nt: TGTGCCAGCAGCTTCCCCGGGTCCTATAATTCACCCCTCCACTTT
CDR3aa: CASSFPGSYNSPLHF

v_gene: TRBV19
d_gene: NA
j_gene: TRBJ2-1
abundance: NA
CDR3nt: TGTGCCAGTAGTGGGGGGCATGAGCAGTTCTTC
CDR3aa: CASSGGHEQFF

v_gene: TRBV7-8
d_gene: NA
j_gene: TRBJ1-1
abundance: NA
CDR3nt: TGTGCCAGCAGCTTAGAAGTGTTTGCTGAAGCTTTCTTT
CDR3aa: CASSLEVFAEAFF

v_gene: TRBV3-1/TRBV3-2
d_gene: NA
j_gene: TRBJ1-1
abundance: NA
CDR3nt: TGTGCCAGCAGCCCTGGGGGGGGCTTCCCTATGAACACTGAAGCTTTCTTT
CDR3aa: CASSPGGGFPMNTEAFF

v_gene: TRBV19
d_gene: TRBD1
j_gene: TRBJ2-5
abundance: NA
CDR3nt: TGTGCCAGTCAGGGGACAGCCCAAGAGACCCAGTACTTC
CDR3aa: CASQGTAQETQYF

v_gene: TRBV18
d_gene: TRBD1
j_gene: TRBJ2-7
abundance: NA
CDR3nt: TGTGCCAGCTCACGGGACAGGGGGATTTCCGAGCAGTACTTC
CDR3aa: CASSRDRGISEQYF

v_gene: TRBV6-2/TRBV6-3
d_gene: NA
j_gene: TRBJ2-1
abundance: NA
CDR3nt: TGTGCCAGCAGCAACGGGCCGGCGGGTGAGCAGTTCTTC
CDR3aa: CASSNGPAGEQFF

v_gene: TRBV2
d_gene: NA
j_gene: TRBJ1-6
abundance: NA
CDR3nt: TGTGCCAGCAGTGAAGCTAGTCCCGGGAACTCACCCCTCCACTTT
CDR3aa: CASSEASPGNSPLHF

v_gene: TRBV11-3
d_gene: NA
j_gene: TRBJ2-3
abundance: NA
CDR3nt: TGTGCCAGCAGCTCTCGGAGGCAGGGATGGGCAGATACGCAGTATTTT
CDR3aa: CASSSRRQGWADTQYF

v_gene: TRBV5-4
d_gene: NA
j_gene: TRBJ2-5
abundance: NA
CDR3nt: TGTGCCAGCAGCTCCCAGGAGACCCAGTACTTC
CDR3aa: CASSSQETQYF

v_gene: TRBV27
d_gene: NA
j_gene: TRBJ1-2
abundance: NA
CDR3nt: TGTGCCAGCAGTTTTGGGGGAAACTATGGCTACACCTTC
CDR3aa: CASSFGGNYGYTF

v_gene: TRBV6-5
d_gene: TRBD1
j_gene: TRBJ1-2
abundance: NA
CDR3nt: TGTGCCGCAGGCCGGGACAGTCGAGGGGGCTACACCTTC
CDR3aa: CAAGRDSRGGYTF

v_gene: TRBV7-2
d_gene: NA
j_gene: TRBJ1-6
abundance: NA
CDR3nt: TGTGCCAGCAGCGTACAGGGAGAGAATTCACCCCTCCACTTT
CDR3aa: CASSVQGENSPLHF

v_gene: TRBV9
d_gene: TRBD2
j_gene: TRBJ2-1
abundance: NA
CDR3nt: TGTGCCAGCAGCGTGACCGGGACTAGCGCCGAGCAGTTCTTC
CDR3aa: CASSVTGTSAEQFF

v_gene: TRBV28
d_gene: NA
j_gene: TRBJ2-5
abundance: NA
CDR3nt: TGTGCCAGCAGGGGTGGGATGACGGGGGAGACCCAGTACTTC
CDR3aa: CASRGGMTGETQYF

v_gene: TRBV25-1
d_gene: NA
j_gene: TRBJ1-2
abundance: NA
CDR3nt: TGTGCCAGCAGTCCTCCGGGCCAACCTGTGCGCTACACCTTC
CDR3aa: CASSPPGQPVRYTF

v_gene: TRBV18
d_gene: NA
j_gene: TRBJ2-1
abundance: NA
CDR3nt: TGTGCCAGCTCACCGGTTACTAGAGGCGAGCAGTTCTTC
CDR3aa: CASSPVTRGEQFF

v_gene: TRBV28
d_gene: NA
j_gene: TRBJ1-4
abundance: NA
CDR3nt: TGTGCCAGCAGGCCTCGTCGGAGGGATGGAGGCGAAAAACTGTTTTTT
CDR3aa: CASRPRRRDGGEKLFF

v_gene: TRBV7-9
d_gene: NA
j_gene: TRBJ2-3
abundance: NA
CDR3nt: TGTGCCAGCAGCCACGACTGGGGGACCACAGATACGCAGTATTTT
CDR3aa: CASSHDWGTTDTQYF

v_gene: TRBV9
d_gene: TRBD1
j_gene: TRBJ2-2
abundance: once
CDR3nt: TGTGCCAGCAGCGTGGGACAGATGAACACCGGGGAGCTGTTTTTT
CDR3aa: CASSVGQMNTGELFF

v_gene: TRBV5-1
d_gene: NA
j_gene: TRBJ2-6
abundance: NA
CDR3nt: TGCGCCAGCAGCTTGCGGTCCGCCGGGGCCAACGTCCTGACTTTC
CDR3aa: CASSLRSAGANVLTF

v_gene: TRBV7-8
d_gene: NA
j_gene: TRBJ2-5
abundance: NA
CDR3nt: TGTGCCAGCAGCTTCGGTCAAGAGACCCAGTACTTC
CDR3aa: CASSFGQETQYF

v_gene: TRBV30
d_gene: NA
j_gene: TRBJ2-7
abundance: NA
CDR3nt: TGTGCCTGGAGTGTCGGACCAACCTACGAGCAGTACTTC
CDR3aa: CAWSVGPTYEQYF

v_gene: TRBV15
d_gene: NA
j_gene: TRBJ1-4
abundance: NA
CDR3nt: TGTGCCACCAGCAGACCCGGCGGGGGGGGGAATGAAAAACTGTTTTTT
CDR3aa: CATSRPGGGGNEKLFF

v_gene: TRBV11-3
d_gene: TRBD2
j_gene: TRBJ2-1
abundance: few
CDR3nt: TGTGCCAGCAGTCCCCAGCGGGAGACTAATGAGCAGTTCTTC
CDR3aa: CASSPQRETNEQFF

v_gene: TRBV27
d_gene: TRBD1
j_gene: TRBJ2-1
abundance: NA
CDR3nt: TGTGCCAGCAGTACGCGGACAGGGGTGAATGAGCAGTTCTTC
CDR3aa: CASSTRTGVNEQFF

v_gene: TRBV28
d_gene: TRBD1
j_gene: TRBJ1-1
abundance: once
CDR3nt: TGTGCCAGCAGACCCTGGGGGGGACAGCTGAACACTGAAGCTTTCTTT
CDR3aa: CASRPWGGQLNTEAFF

v_gene: TRBV11-3
d_gene: NA
j_gene: TRBJ2-1
abundance: NA
CDR3nt: TGTGCCAGCAGCGGACCCAACTCAGTAGGGCAGTTCTTC
CDR3aa: CASSGPNSVGQFF

v_gene: TRBV9
d_gene: TRBD1
j_gene: TRBJ1-6
abundance: once
CDR3nt: TGTGCCAGCAGCGCCCTCGACAGGGACTCACCCCTCCACTTT
CDR3aa: CASSALDRDSPLHF

v_gene: TRBV7-2
d_gene: NA
j_gene: TRBJ1-1
abundance: NA
CDR3nt: TGTGCCAGCAGACACGGGACGGCGAACACTGAAGCTTTCTTT
CDR3aa: CASRHGTANTEAFF

v_gene: TRBV27
d_gene: NA
j_gene: TRBJ2-7
abundance: NA
CDR3nt: TGTGCCAGCAGCGCGAACTCCTACGAGCAGTACTTC
CDR3aa: CASSANSYEQYF

v_gene: TRBV5-1
d_gene: TRBD2
j_gene: TRBJ2-2
abundance: NA
CDR3nt: TGCGCCAGCAGCGAGGGAGGGACCGGGGAGCTGTTTTTT
CDR3aa: CASSEGGTGELFF

v_gene: TRBV7-3
d_gene: TRBD1
j_gene: TRBJ2-7
abundance: NA
CDR3nt: TGTGCCAGCAGCCGGGACAGGGGTAGCGAGCAGTACTTC
CDR3aa: CASSRDRGSEQYF

v_gene: TRBV29-1
d_gene: NA
j_gene: TRBJ1-1
abundance: NA
CDR3nt: TGCAGCGGTTCGGGGGTTCTGAACACTGAAGCTTTCTTT
CDR3aa: CSGSGVLNTEAFF

v_gene: TRBV30
d_gene: NA
j_gene: TRBJ1-1
abundance: NA
CDR3nt: TGTGCCTGGAGGGAAAGGGGTTTACTGTCCAACACTGAAGCTTTCTTT
CDR3aa: CAWRERGLLSNTEAFF

v_gene: TRBV2
d_gene: NA
j_gene: TRBJ1-4
abundance: NA
CDR3nt: TGTGCCAGCAGTAGAAACAGGCGCCCTAATGAAAAACTGTTTTTT
CDR3aa: CASSRNRRPNEKLFF

v_gene: TRBV5-3
d_gene: NA
j_gene: TRBJ2-5
abundance: NA
CDR3nt: TGTGCCAGAAGCTTCCCCATCGGCAGCGACCAAGAGACCCAGTACTTC
CDR3aa: CARSFPIGSDQETQYF

v_gene: TRBV27
d_gene: TRBD1
j_gene: TRBJ2-3
abundance: NA
CDR3nt: TGTGCCAGCAGTCTAACCGGGACAGGGGGCACAGATACGCAGTATTTT
CDR3aa: CASSLTGTGGTDTQYF

v_gene: TRBV7-3
d_gene: NA
j_gene: TRBJ2-3
abundance: NA
CDR3nt: TGTGCCAGCAGCTCGACTGGGAGCCCGTGGGATACGCAGTATTTT
CDR3aa: CASSSTGSPWDTQYF

v_gene: TRBV15
d_gene: NA
j_gene: TRBJ2-1
abundance: NA
CDR3nt: TGTGCCACCAGCAGAGATCTGGAAGTAAAGGAGCAGTTCTTC
CDR3aa: CATSRDLEVKEQFF

v_gene: TRBV15
d_gene: NA
j_gene: TRBJ1-5
abundance: NA
CDR3nt: TGTGCCACCAGCAGAGATATTGGTCAGCCCCAGCATTTT
CDR3aa: CATSRDIGQPQHF

v_gene: TRBV19
d_gene: TRBD2
j_gene: TRBJ2-3
abundance: NA
CDR3nt: TGTGCCAGTAGTATAGAGCGGGGGGGAGGCACAGATACGCAGTATTTT
CDR3aa: CASSIERGGGTDTQYF

v_gene: TRBV28
d_gene: NA
j_gene: TRBJ1-1
abundance: NA
CDR3nt: TGTGCCAGCAGGGGGAACAGGGTGGGTGAAGCTTTCTTT
CDR3aa: CASRGNRVGEAFF

v_gene: TRBV5-1
d_gene: NA
j_gene: TRBJ2-5
abundance: once
CDR3nt: TGCGCCAGCAGAATAGATCCGGGGGTCCCAGAGACCCAGTACTTC
CDR3aa: CASRIDPGVPETQYF

v_gene: TRBV2
d_gene: NA
j_gene: TRBJ1-6
abundance: NA
CDR3nt: TGTGCCAGCAGCTTGACTAGAGAGGATTCACCCCTCCACTTT
CDR3aa: CASSLTREDSPLHF

v_gene: TRBV11-3
d_gene: NA
j_gene: TRBJ2-1
abundance: once
CDR3nt: TGTGCCAGCAGCTTAGAGCAGGGGGGCTACAATGAGCAGTTCTTC
CDR3aa: CASSLEQGGYNEQFF

v_gene: TRBV2
d_gene: NA
j_gene: TRBJ1-4
abundance: NA
CDR3nt: TGTGCCAGCAGTGACCCGATCCGCGGGGGAGAAAAACTGTTTTTT
CDR3aa: CASSDPIRGGEKLFF